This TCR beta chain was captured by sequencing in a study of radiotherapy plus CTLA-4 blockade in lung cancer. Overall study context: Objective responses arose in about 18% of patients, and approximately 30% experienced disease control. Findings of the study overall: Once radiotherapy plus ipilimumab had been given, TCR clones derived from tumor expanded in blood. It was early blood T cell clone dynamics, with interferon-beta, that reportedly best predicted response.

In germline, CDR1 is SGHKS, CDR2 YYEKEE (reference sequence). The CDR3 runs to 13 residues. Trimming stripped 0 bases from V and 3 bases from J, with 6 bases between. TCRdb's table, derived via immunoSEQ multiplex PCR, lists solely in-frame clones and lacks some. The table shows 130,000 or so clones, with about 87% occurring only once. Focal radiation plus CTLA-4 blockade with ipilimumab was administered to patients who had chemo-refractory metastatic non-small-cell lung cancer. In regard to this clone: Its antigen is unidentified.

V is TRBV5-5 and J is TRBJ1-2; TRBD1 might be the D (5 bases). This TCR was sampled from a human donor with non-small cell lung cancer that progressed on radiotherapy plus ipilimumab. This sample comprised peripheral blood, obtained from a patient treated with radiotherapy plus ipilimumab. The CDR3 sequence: CASSLETDYGYTF. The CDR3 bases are TGTGCCAGCAGCTTGGAGACAGACTATGGCTACACCTTC.